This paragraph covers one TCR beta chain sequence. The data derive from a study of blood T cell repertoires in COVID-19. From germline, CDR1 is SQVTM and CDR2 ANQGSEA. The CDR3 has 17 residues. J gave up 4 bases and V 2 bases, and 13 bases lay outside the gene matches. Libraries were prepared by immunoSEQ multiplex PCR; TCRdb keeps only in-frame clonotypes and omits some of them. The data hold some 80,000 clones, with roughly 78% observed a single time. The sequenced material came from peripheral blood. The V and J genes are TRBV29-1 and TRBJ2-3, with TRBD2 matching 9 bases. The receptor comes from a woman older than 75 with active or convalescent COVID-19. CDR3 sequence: CSVEKGGRANSADTQYF. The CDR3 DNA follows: TGCAGCGTTGAAAAGGGCGGGAGGGCCAATTCGGCAGATACGCAGTATTTT.